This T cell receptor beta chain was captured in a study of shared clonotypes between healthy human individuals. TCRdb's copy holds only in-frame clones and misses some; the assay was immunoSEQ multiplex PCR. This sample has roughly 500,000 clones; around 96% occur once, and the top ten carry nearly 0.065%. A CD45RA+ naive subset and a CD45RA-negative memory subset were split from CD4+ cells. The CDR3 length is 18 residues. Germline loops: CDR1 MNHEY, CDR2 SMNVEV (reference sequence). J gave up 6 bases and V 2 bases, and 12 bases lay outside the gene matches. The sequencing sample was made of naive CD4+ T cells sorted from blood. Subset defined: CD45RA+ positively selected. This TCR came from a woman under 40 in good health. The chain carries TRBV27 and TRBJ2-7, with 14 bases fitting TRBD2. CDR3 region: CASSLGPTSGRVSTEQYF. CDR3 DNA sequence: TGTGCCAGCAGTTTAGGTCCGACTAGCGGGAGGGTATCGACCGAGCAGTACTTC.